The T cell receptor (beta chain) described here comes from a study of T cells in tumors after PD-1 blockade. TCRdb's table, derived via immunoSEQ multiplex PCR, lists solely in-frame clones and lacks some. The sample holds about 48,000 clones; more than 65% are singletons and the top ten take more than 3.5%. This CDR3 has 11 residues. Trimming pared 2 bases from V and 6 bases from J, leaving 4 bases between. The TCR sequence derives from a human donor with basal cell carcinoma. Sequencing was performed on PBMCs, taken before anti-PD-1 treatment. This chain connects TRBV12-3 or TRBV12-4 to TRBJ1-1; the D is unclear. The CDR3 here is CASSLYSEAFF. The CDR3 nucleotides read TGTGCCAGCAGTTTATATTCTGAAGCTTTCTTT.